A single sample gave rise to the 19 T cell receptor beta chains below, sequenced in a study of T cells in women clearing cervical HPV infection. Sequencing was performed with immunoSEQ multiplex PCR; in TCRdb, only in-frame clones are kept and a portion is missing. This listing includes 36,000 or so clones. Sequencing was performed on blood buffy coat. These receptor sequences come from a woman aged 18 to 75 with a cervical HPV16 infection that either progressed to CIN3+ or cleared (not recorded which).

Turning to this clone: The CDR3 is cut off 3 residues early in the read; its end comes from the germline J gene. This rearrangement joins TRBV7-9 to TRBJ1-1; D perhaps matches TRBD1 (5 bases). Germline CDR1 is SEHNR and CDR2 is FQNEAQ (reference sequence). This CDR3 has 14 amino acids. CDR3 bases read: TGTGCCAGCAGTTCCACCCTCCCTAGCGGGGGA. Residues: CASSSTLPSGG. The entire CDR3 reads CASSSTLPSGGAFF.

CDR3 in amino acids: CASSLGDNFYDYTF. CDR3 DNA (partial): TGTGCCAGCAGCTTAGGGGACAACTTCTACGAC. The V and J genes are TRBV7-9 and TRBJ1-2, with D possibly being TRBD1 (6 bases). The read is 3 residues too short to cover the CDR3 end, so that end is filled in from the germline J gene. There are 14 residues in the CDR3. Germline CDR1 reads SEHNR; CDR2 reads FQNEAQ (reference sequence).

Worth noting for this clone: The CDR3 end is not reached by the read, which stops 3 residues before it; the germline J gene fills it in. This sequence joins TRBV7-2 and TRBJ1-1; D gene unclear. Deletions cut 5 bases from V and 2 bases from J, with 12 bases between. Germline V CDR1 and CDR2: SGHTA, FQGNSA. This CDR3 is built from 14 residues. CDR3 region: CASSLQNSNTEAFF. The DNA read from the CDR3 is TGTGCCAGCAGCCTACAGAATTCTAACACTGAA.

On this clone: The sequenced fragment ends 3 residues before the CDR3 boundary, so the rest is inferred from the germline J gene. V and J are TRBV29-1 and TRBJ2-5, with D uncertain. The CDR3 consists of 11 residues. Germline V gene sequence: CDR1 SQVTM, CDR2 ANQGSEA. Trimming stripped 4 bases from V and 3 bases from J, with 6 bases between. The sequenced CDR3 bases are TGCAGCGTTGGAGTAGAAGAGACC. Its protein is CSVGVEET. The entire CDR3 protein is CSVGVEETQYF.

As concerns this clone: The CDR3 goes on 3 residues after the read ends, and that part is filled in from the germline J gene. This chain joins TRBV18 and TRBJ1-1, with no clear D. Trimming removed 1 base from V and 6 bases from J, with 15 bases in between. Per the germline V gene, CDR1 is KGHSH and CDR2 is LQKENI. The CDR3 contains 15 residues. This CDR3 reads CASSPLASVDPEAFF. CDR3 bases read: TGTGCCAGCTCACCACTTGCGTCCGTAGATCCTGAA. The complete variable domain, with remaining parts taken from reference TRBV18 and TRBJ1-1, reads NAGVMQNPRHLVRRRGQEARLRCSPMKGHSHVYWYRQLPEEGLKFMVYLQKENIIDESGMPKERFSAEFPKEGPSILRIQQVVRGDSAAYFCASSPLASVDPEAFFGQGTRLTVV.

The CDR3 reads CASSFGTLNTGELFF. CDR3 DNA (partial): TGTGCCAGCAGCTTCGGGACACTAAACACCGGGGAG. The rearrangement uses TRBV5-6 and TRBJ2-2, with TRBD1 as a possible D gene (6 bases). The sequenced fragment ends 3 residues before the CDR3 boundary, so the rest is inferred from the germline J gene. V lost 2 bases, J lost 2 bases, and 10 bases lay in between. Per the germline V gene, CDR1 is SGHDT and CDR2 is YYEEEE. This CDR3 is built from 15 residues.

CDR3 region: CASERAQETQYF. Incomplete CDR3 DNA: TGTGCCAGCGAGAGGGCCCAAGAGACG. The chain recombines TRBV2 with TRBJ2-3, with D possibly being TRBD2 (5 bases). From the germline J gene comes the end of the CDR3, since the read stops 3 residues before it. The CDR3 runs 12 residues. Germline values: CDR1 SNHLY, CDR2 FYNNEI.

The CDR3 bases that were read are TGTGCCAGCAGCCCCAGCAGGGATGGTCAGCCC. Its translation is CASSPSRDGQP. The CDR3 as a whole reads CASSPSRDGQPQHF. The gene calls are TRBV7-9 and TRBJ1-5, with a tentative D call TRBD1 (5 bases). The read ends 3 residues before the CDR3 terminus; that terminus is restored from the germline J gene. Trimming pared 5 bases from V and 6 bases from J, leaving 14 bases between. CDR1 SEHNR and CDR2 FQNEAQ come from the germline V gene (reference sequence). The CDR3 contains 14 residues.

About this clone itself: The missing CDR3 end, 3 residues past where the read stops, is filled in from the germline J gene. The V gene is TRBV20-1, the J gene TRBJ1-1; TRBD1 might be the D (5 bases). The V and J ends lost 3 bases and 5 bases respectively, with 13 bases between them. The CDR3 has 13 amino acids. Germline V CDR1 and CDR2: DFQATT, SNEGSKA (reference sequence). The CDR3 DNA, read in part, is TGCAGTGCTAGGGCAGGGTTGCGGACTGAA. Protein: CSARAGLRTE. The whole CDR3 reads CSARAGLRTEAFF.

Comment on this clone: The read gets to within 3 residues of the CDR3 end, and the germline J gene fills in the rest. This chain joins TRBV29-1 and TRBJ1-2; the D gene is possibly TRBD1 (6 bases). CDR1 and CDR2 from the germline V gene are SQVTM and ANQGSEA. The V end was cut by 6 bases, the J end by 6 bases, with 11 bases between. The CDR3 runs to 11 residues. This CDR3 reads CSVLDRNGYTF. Incomplete CDR3 DNA: TGCAGCGTCCTGGACAGAAATGGC.

Worth noting for this clone: Read data end 3 residues before the CDR3 end; the end is taken from the germline J gene. V is TRBV27 and J is TRBJ1-2; a possible D gene is TRBD1 (6 bases). The CDR3 is 16 residues long. Germline CDR1 is MNHEY and CDR2 is SMNVEV (reference sequence). Trimming shortened V by 6 bases and J by 1 base, and 18 bases separated the two germline ends. The CDR3 region is CASSRQALGSNYGYTF. The CDR3 bases that were read are TGTGCCAGCAGCCGACAGGCCTTAGGGAGTAACTATGGC.

Regarding this clone: The CDR3 end lies 3 residues beyond the end of the read and is filled in from the germline J gene. This sequence joins TRBV6-1 and TRBJ1-2; 8 bases map to TRBD1. The CDR3 runs 15 residues. In germline, CDR1 is MNHNS, CDR2 SASEGT. Incomplete CDR3 DNA: TGTGCCAGCAGTAAAGGGACAGGAGGCTCCTACGAC. Amino acid sequence: CASSKGTGGSYD. In full, the CDR3 is CASSKGTGGSYDYTF.

In regard to this clone: Read coverage stops 3 residues before the CDR3 terminus; the germline J gene supplies the remainder. The chain recombines TRBV5-5 with TRBJ1-2; 8 bases are shared with TRBD1. Looked up from germline, CDR1 is SGHKS and CDR2 is YYEKEE (reference sequence). V was pared by 4 bases and J by 4 bases, with 9 bases of the junction left unmatched. This CDR3 region has 15 residues. The sequenced part of the CDR3 DNA is TGTGCCAGCAGCCACGGGACAGGATTGGCCTATGGC. Translating gives CASSHGTGLAYG. The whole CDR3 region reads CASSHGTGLAYGYTF.

Note on this clone: Read sequence stops 3 residues before the CDR3 end, and the germline J gene provides the missing end. This rearrangement joins TRBV3-1 (or the pseudogene TRBV3-2) to TRBJ1-4, with 9 bases matching TRBD1. Germline loops: CDR1 LGHDT, CDR2 YNNKEL (reference sequence). The CDR3 covers 15 residues. The trim removed 3 bases at V and 6 bases at J, leaving 5 bases unmatched. The sequenced part of the CDR3 DNA is TGTGCCAGCAGCCAGCCCGGACAGGGGTATGAAAAA. Translated, it gives CASSQPGQGYEK. The full CDR3 is CASSQPGQGYEKLFF.

Details on this clone: The sequenced fragment ends 3 residues before the CDR3 boundary, so the rest is inferred from the germline J gene. The chain combines TRBV20-1 with TRBJ2-2; D is unresolved. V was trimmed by 0 bases and J by 1 base, leaving 9 bases between them. The CDR3 is 15 amino acids. The germline V gene encodes CDR1 DFQATT and CDR2 SNEGSKA (reference sequence). The CDR3 protein is CSARDRQKNTGELFF. CDR3 bases read: TGCAGTGCTAGAGACCGACAAAAGAACACCGGGGAG.

On this clone itself: Coverage ceases 3 residues before the CDR3 finishes, and the germline J gene fills in the end. The genes are TRBV6-1 and TRBJ2-3; D unclear. Germline CDR1 reads MNHNS; CDR2 reads SASEGT. The CDR3 runs 15 residues. The V end lost 2 bases, the J end lost 1 base, and 10 bases lay between the germline ends. The sequenced part of the CDR3 DNA is TGTGCCAGCAGTGAACTCCCAGGTCGCACAGATACG. Residues: CASSELPGRTDT. The whole CDR3 region reads CASSELPGRTDTQYF.

For this clone: The read halts 3 residues ahead of the CDR3 end, with the missing end drawn from the germline J gene. This sequence joins TRBV11-2 and TRBJ1-1, with a tentative D call TRBD1 (6 bases). The V and J ends lost 0 bases and 7 bases respectively, with 15 bases between them. The CDR3 has 15 residues. The germline V gene encodes CDR1 SGHAT and CDR2 FQNNGV. The CDR3: CASSLESGGFSEAFF. The part of the CDR3 DNA that was read is TGTGCCAGCAGCTTAGAGTCTGGGGGCTTTAGTGAA.

This chain's CDR3 is CASSPGFAEKLFF. The DNA read from the CDR3 is TGTGCCAGCAGCCCAGGATTCGCTGAAAAA. The chain has TRBV5-6 and TRBJ1-4; no definite D call. The CDR3 is cut off 3 residues early in the read; its end comes from the germline J gene. V lost 4 bases to trimming and J lost 7 bases, with 11 bases between them. Germline CDR1 is SGHDT and CDR2 is YYEEEE. The CDR3 is 13 amino acids.

Remarks on this clone: The sequence runs out 3 residues before the end of the CDR3; the remainder is reconstructed from the germline J gene. V gene TRBV5-1 combines with J gene TRBJ1-2, with D hard to call. The germline CDR1 and CDR2 sequences are SGHRS and YFSETQ. Trimming shortened V by 8 bases and J by 6 bases, and 17 bases separated the two germline ends. There are 13 residues in the CDR3. CDR3 protein: CASDVGKRDGYTF. The sequenced CDR3 bases are TGCGCCAGTGACGTGGGCAAGCGGGATGGC.